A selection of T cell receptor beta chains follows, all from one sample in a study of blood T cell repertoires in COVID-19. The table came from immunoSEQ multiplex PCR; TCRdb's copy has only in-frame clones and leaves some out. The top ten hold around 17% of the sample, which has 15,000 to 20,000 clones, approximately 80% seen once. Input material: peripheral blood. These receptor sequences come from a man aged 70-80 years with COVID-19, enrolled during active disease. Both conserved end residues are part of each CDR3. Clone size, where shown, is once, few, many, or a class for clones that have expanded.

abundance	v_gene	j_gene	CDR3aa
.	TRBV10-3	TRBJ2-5	CAISEEGTGGETQYF
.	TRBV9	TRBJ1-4	CASSKGQGGGTNEKLFF
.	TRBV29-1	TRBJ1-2	CSASPGQGLGYTF
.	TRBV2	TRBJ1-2	CASSEPVGYTF
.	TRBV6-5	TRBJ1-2	CASSRHYSNYGYTF
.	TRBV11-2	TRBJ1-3	CASSLAVPNIYF
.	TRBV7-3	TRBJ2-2	CASMGPNTGELFF
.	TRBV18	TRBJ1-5	CASSPLDRHNQPQHF
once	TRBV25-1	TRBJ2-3	CASTGLGRTDTQYF
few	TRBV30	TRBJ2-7	CAWRLDRASSYEQYF
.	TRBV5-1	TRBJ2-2	CASNTGGAITGELFF
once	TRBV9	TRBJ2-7	CASSVASVGLYEQYF
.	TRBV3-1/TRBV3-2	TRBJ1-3	CASSQGALVNRLGNTIYF
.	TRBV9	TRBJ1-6	CASSVEAGGSPLHF
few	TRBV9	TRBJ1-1	CASSVGSNTEAFF
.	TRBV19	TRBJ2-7	CASRQPGQNSYEQYF
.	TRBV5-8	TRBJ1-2	CASSFRTGYYGYTF
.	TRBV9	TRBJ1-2	CASSVGGNRDYGYTF
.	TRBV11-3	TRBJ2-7	CASSLDNGYEQYF
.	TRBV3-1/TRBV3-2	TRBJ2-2	CASSRRPGLAGGTGELFF
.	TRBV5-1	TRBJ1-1	CASSLERGTEAFF
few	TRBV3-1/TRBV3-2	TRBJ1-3	CASSQRGNTIYF
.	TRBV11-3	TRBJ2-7	CASSSRTGSYEQYF
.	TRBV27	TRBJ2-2	CASSLTSSLAGDYTGELFF
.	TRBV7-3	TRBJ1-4	CASSLAPGSNEKLFF
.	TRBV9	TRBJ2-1	CASSVVLRVVNEQFF
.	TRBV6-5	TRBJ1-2	CASSYRLSGVYGYTF
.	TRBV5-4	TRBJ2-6	CASSLAGEANVLTF
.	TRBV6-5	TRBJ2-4	CASRPDSPAKNIQYF
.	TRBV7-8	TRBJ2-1	CASSLVVGRNNEQFF
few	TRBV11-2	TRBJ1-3	CASSITPGQGARNTIYF